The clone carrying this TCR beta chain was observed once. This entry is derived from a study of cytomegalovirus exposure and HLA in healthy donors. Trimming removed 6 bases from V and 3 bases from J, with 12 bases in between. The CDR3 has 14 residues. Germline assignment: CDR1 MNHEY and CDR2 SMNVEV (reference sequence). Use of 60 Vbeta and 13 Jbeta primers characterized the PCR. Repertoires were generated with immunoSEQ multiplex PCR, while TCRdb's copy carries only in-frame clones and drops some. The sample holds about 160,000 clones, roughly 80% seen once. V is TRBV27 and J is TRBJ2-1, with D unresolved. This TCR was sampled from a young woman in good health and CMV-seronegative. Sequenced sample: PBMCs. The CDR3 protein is CASRLYEDYNEQFF. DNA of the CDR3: TGTGCCAGCAGGTTGTATGAGGACTACAATGAGCAGTTCTTC.